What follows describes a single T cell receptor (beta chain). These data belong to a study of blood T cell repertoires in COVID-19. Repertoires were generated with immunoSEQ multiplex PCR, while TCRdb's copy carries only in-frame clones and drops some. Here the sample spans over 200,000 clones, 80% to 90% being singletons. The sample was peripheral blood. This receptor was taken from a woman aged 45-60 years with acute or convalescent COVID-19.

The CDR3 region is CASSFGGTGIYEQYF. CDR3 in DNA: TGTGCCAGCAGCTTCGGAGGGACAGGGATCTACGAGCAGTACTTC. The V and J genes are TRBV7-6 and TRBJ2-7, with 9 bases matching TRBD1. The trim removed 3 bases at V and 3 bases at J, leaving 6 bases unmatched. Germline assignment: CDR1 SGHVS and CDR2 FNYEAQ. This CDR3 has 15 residues.